One sample yielded the 27 T cell receptor beta chains listed below, sequenced in a study of cytomegalovirus exposure and HLA in healthy donors (dated by TCRdb to about 2017). Library construction relied on the immunoSEQ multiplex PCR assay. For the multiplex PCR, a mixture combining 60 forward primers for TCR Vbeta segments and 13 reverse primers for TCR Jbeta segments was used. Entries here come from immuneACCESS through TCRdb and include only in-frame sequences with V and J called. Some clones fail to appear in such tables; in the studies checked, an unresolved V gene covers under half of the shortfall, and the cause of the remainder is unknown. The sample records 150,000 to 180,000 clones, roughly 82% of which are singletons. The ten largest clones take up under 8% of the sample. Sequenced material: PBMCs. The source of these receptors is a woman aged 45-59 years in good health and CMV-seropositive.

The genes are TRBV4-3 and TRBJ2-1, with 7 nucleotides matching TRBD1. The CDR3 runs 13 residues. Looked up from germline, CDR1 is LGHNA and CDR2 is YSLEER. V dropped 3 bases and J dropped 6; count of bases not matched to a gene: 2. CDR3 in DNA: TGCGCCAGCAGCCAGACAGGGATCAATGAGCAGTTCTTC. Translation gives CASSQTGINEQFF.

The CDR3 region has the DNA TGTGCCAGCAGGCGGGACAGGGATGAAAAACTGTTTTTT. Its translation: CASRRDRDEKLFF. The chain couples TRBV2 to TRBJ1-4; TRBD1 agrees at 9 bases. The CDR3 spans 13 residues. The J segment lost 6 bases and the V segment lost 6 bases, leaving 2 bases of the junction unmatched. Per the germline V gene, CDR1 is SNHLY and CDR2 is FYNNEI.

The chain has TRBV6-1 and TRBJ2-1, with 11 bases aligning to TRBD1. V shed 7 bases, J shed 2 bases, and the junction held 4 bases outside the gene matches. In germline, CDR1 is MNHNS, CDR2 SASEGT. This CDR3 spans 15 amino acids. The CDR3 DNA follows: TGTGCCAGCAAGACGGGACAGGGGGCCTACAATGAGCAGTTCTTC. It is translated as CASKTGQGAYNEQFF.

V usage is TRBV13 and J usage is TRBJ1-6; D may be TRBD1 (5 bases). The V gene lost 0 bases and the J gene lost 1 base, with 7 bases spanning the gap. Germline CDR1 and CDR2: PRHDT and FYEKMQ (reference sequence). CDR3 length: 16 residues. CDR3 amino acids: CASSLGTVSYNSPLHF. CDR3 bases: TGTGCCAGCAGCTTAGGGACAGTTTCCTATAATTCACCCCTCCACTTT.

The rearrangement joins TRBV4-2 to TRBJ1-6, with 9 bases aligning to TRBD1. The CDR3 is 16 residues long. Germline assignment: CDR1 LGHNA and CDR2 YNFKEQ. The V and J ends lost 1 base and 7 bases, in that order; junction bases with no gene match: 5. In nucleotides, the CDR3 is TGTGCCAGCAGCCAAGTAACCGGGACAGGGAATTCACCCCTCCACTTT. Translated: CASSQVTGTGNSPLHF.

The chain recombines TRBV15 with TRBJ2-7; 7 bases line up with TRBD2. J was trimmed by 4 bases and V by 4 bases; bases with no gene match: 4. CDR3 length: 13 amino acids. Per the germline V gene, CDR1 is LNHNV and CDR2 is YYDKDF (reference sequence). The CDR3 DNA sequence: TGTGCCACCAGCATGGCTAGCGGTTACGAGCAGTACTTC. It is translated as CATSMASGYEQYF.

DNA for the CDR3: TGTGCCAGCAGCTTAGGCCAGCGTGGTTCACCCCTCCACTTT. Translation gives CASSLGQRGSPLHF. This chain joins TRBV7-2 and TRBJ1-6; D ambiguous. The CDR3 is 14 residues long. CDR1 SGHTA and CDR2 FQGNSA come from the germline V gene. The V end lost 1 base, the J end lost 9 bases, and 10 bases lay between the germline ends.

The chain employs TRBV7-9 and TRBJ2-1; D not resolved. This CDR3 comprises 12 residues. V lost 0 bases and J 9 bases, leaving 6 bases between the germline ends. Germline V gives CDR1 SEHNR, CDR2 FQNEAQ (reference sequence). The chain's CDR3 is CASSLAGFEQFF. Here the CDR3 DNA reads TGTGCCAGCAGCTTAGCCGGGTTTGAGCAGTTCTTC.

CDR3 sequence: CASSDGLSGAQHF. For the CDR3, the DNA is TGTGCCAGCAGTGACGGTTTATCGGGGGCCCAGCATTTT. The chain uses TRBV6-1 and TRBJ1-5, with a weak D call TRBD1 (5 bases). The V gene's germline CDR1 is MNHNS and CDR2 SASEGT. This CDR3 is built from 13 residues. Trimming shortened V by 3 bases and J by 11 bases, and 14 bases separated the two germline ends.

The genes are TRBV12-5 and TRBJ2-7, with D tentatively TRBD1 (6 bases). The CDR3 contains 13 residues. CDR1 is LGHNT, CDR2 FRNRAP, per germline. The germline V and J ends were trimmed by 5 bases and 4 bases, with 12 bases remaining between them. CDR3 residues: CASGEDSHYEQYF. The CDR3 bases are TGTGCTAGTGGTGAGGACAGCCATTACGAGCAGTACTTC.

The V gene is TRBV7-9, the J gene TRBJ2-7, with no clear D. The ends were cut back, 2 bases at V and 7 bases at J, with 6 bases in the middle. The germline V gene encodes CDR1 SEHNR and CDR2 FQNEAQ (reference sequence). The CDR3 is 11 residues long. CDR3 nucleotide sequence: TGTGCCAGCAGCTTAAACCGGGAGCAGTACTTC. As protein: CASSLNREQYF. The full variable domain, with the rest looked up from reference TRBV7-9 and TRBJ2-7, is DTGVSQNPRHKITKRGQNVTFRCDPISEHNRLYWYRQTLGQGPEFLTYFQNEAQLEKSRLLSDRFSAERPKGSFSTLEIQRTEQGDSAMYLCASSLNREQYFGPGTRLTVT.

The chain is built from TRBV10-3 and TRBJ2-7, with 9 positions matching TRBD1. The germline V gene has CDR1 ENHRY and CDR2 SYGVKD. V gave up 0 bases and J gave up 1 base; unmatched junction bases: 4. The CDR3 is 16 residues long. CDR3 nucleotides: TGTGCCATCAGTGAGTCTCCCGGGACAGGGTCCTACGAGCAGTACTTC. This gives the protein CAISESPGTGSYEQYF.

CDR3 nucleotide sequence: TGTGCCAGCAGCAGGAGGAAATCCTACAATGAGCAGTTCTTC. Its translation: CASSRRKSYNEQFF. The chain carries TRBV7-2 and TRBJ2-1; D may be TRBD2 (5 bases). Germline V lookup: CDR1 SGHTA, CDR2 FQGNSA. Trimming shortened V by 5 bases and J by 1 base, and 9 bases separated the two germline ends. CDR3 length: 14 amino acids.

The rearrangement joins TRBV27 to TRBJ2-4; possibly TRBD2 for D (6 bases). The V end was cut by 8 bases, the J end by 8 bases, with 16 bases between. This CDR3 has 13 residues. Looked up from germline, CDR1 is MNHEY and CDR2 is SMNVEV (reference sequence). In DNA, the CDR3 is TGTGCCAGCGCCTCCTCGTCGGGGGACATTCAGTACTTC. Amino acids: CASASSSGDIQYF.

This chain uses TRBV11-2 with TRBJ1-1, with D possibly being TRBD1 (5 bases). Trimming pared 1 base from V and 0 bases from J, leaving 9 bases between. The CDR3 extends over 15 amino acids. Germline V gene data show CDR1 as SGHAT and CDR2 as FQNNGV. CDR3 in amino acids: CASSLVQDMNTEAFF. CDR3 DNA sequence: TGTGCCAGCAGCTTAGTACAGGACATGAACACTGAAGCTTTCTTT.

This clone has only one observation. The chain is built from TRBV5-1 and TRBJ2-3; TRBD1 agrees at 12 bases. The CDR3 is 17 amino acids. Germline CDR1 and CDR2: SGHRS and YFSETQ. Germline trimming cut 4 bases from V and 6 bases from J; bases unmatched to any gene: 12. CDR3 coding DNA: TGCGCCAGCAGCCCGGGACAGGGGGCAAAAGGGGGTGATACGCAGTATTTT. It is translated as CASSPGQGAKGGDTQYF.

The chain links TRBV2 to TRBJ2-7; D is perhaps TRBD1 (6 bases). The V gene lost 7 bases and the J gene lost 2 bases, with 18 bases spanning the gap. Germline V gene lookup returns CDR1 SNHLY and CDR2 FYNNEI. CDR3 length: 15 residues. This CDR3 reads CASTADRSLTYEQYF. Here the CDR3 DNA reads TGTGCCAGCACTGCCGACAGGTCTCTAACCTACGAGCAGTACTTC.

CDR3 coding DNA: TGTGCCAGCAGCTTTGGTCGGGGGGGGACAGATACGCAGTATTTT. Translation gives CASSFGRGGTDTQYF. The chain joins TRBV5-6 to TRBJ2-3; the match to TRBD2 covers 8 bases. Germline V lookup: CDR1 SGHDT, CDR2 YYEEEE. The CDR3 is 15 amino acids. V was pared by 2 bases and J by 3 bases, with 5 bases of the junction left unmatched.

The rearrangement links TRBV19 to TRBJ2-1, with D unclear. The V and J ends lost 4 bases and 4 bases respectively, with 8 bases between them. The CDR3 consists of 13 residues. Germline CDR1 reads LNHDA; CDR2 reads SQIVND (reference sequence). Written as DNA, the CDR3 is TGTGCCAGTAGTAATACACCTTACAATGAGCAGTTCTTC. Protein: CASSNTPYNEQFF.

The V call is TRBV4-2, the J call TRBJ2-3; D remains ambiguous. Germline CDR1 is LGHNA and CDR2 is YNFKEQ. The germline V and J ends were trimmed by 1 base and 0 bases, with 5 bases remaining between them. The CDR3 consists of 14 residues. CDR3: CASSQGSSTDTQYF. CDR3 DNA sequence: TGTGCCAGCAGCCAAGGTTCGAGCACAGATACGCAGTATTTT.

The chain couples TRBV6-6 to TRBJ2-7; TRBD2 might be the D (6 bases). CDR3 size: 15 residues. V was pared by 8 bases and J by 7 bases, with 24 bases between. Per the germline V gene, CDR1 is MNHNY and CDR2 is SVGAGI (reference sequence). CDR3 protein: CASSGLPVGLLEQYF. Written as DNA, the CDR3 is TGTGCCAGCTCGGGACTCCCAGTTGGACTACTGGAGCAGTACTTC.

V gene TRBV30 combines with J gene TRBJ1-6; no firm D call. V gave up 4 bases and J gave up 8 bases, with 24 bases separating them. The germline V gene encodes CDR1 GTSNPN and CDR2 SVGIG (reference sequence). The CDR3 runs to 17 residues. The CDR3 region has the DNA TGTGCCTGGAAGGATCGCGCTAGATTCCTCGGGGATTCACCCCTCCACTTT. Encoded protein: CAWKDRARFLGDSPLHF.

This rearrangement joins TRBV29-1 to TRBJ2-2, with D perhaps matching TRBD2 (7 bases). V lost 6 bases to trimming and J lost 6 bases, with 17 bases between them. The germline V gene has CDR1 SQVTM and CDR2 ANQGSEA. The CDR3 covers 14 residues. Written as DNA, the CDR3 is TGCAGCGTCAAGCATGGCGGGGGCTCCGGGGAGCTGTTTTTT. This codes for CSVKHGGGSGELFF.

The J gene is TRBJ1-2, the V gene TRBV2, with 8 bases that match TRBD1. Germline CDR1 reads SNHLY; CDR2 reads FYNNEI. The CDR3 is 14 amino acids. With 2 bases clipped from V and 8 bases from J, the junction kept 7 bases outside the gene matches. The CDR3 spells CASSESQGARGYTF. The CDR3 DNA follows: TGTGCCAGCAGTGAAAGCCAGGGGGCGCGGGGCTACACCTTC. Supplemented by reference TRBV2 and TRBJ1-2, the full variable domain reads EPEVTQTPSHQVTQMGQEVILRCVPISNHLYFYWYRQILGQKVEFLVSFYNNEISEKSEIFDDQFSVERPDGSNFTLKIRSTKLEDSAMYFCASSESQGARGYTFGSGTRLTVV.

The genes are TRBV7-9 and TRBJ2-2; maybe TRBD1 (6 bases). Germline V CDR1 and CDR2: SEHNR, FQNEAQ (reference sequence). Trimming stripped 5 bases from V and 1 base from J, with 11 bases between. CDR3 size: 15 residues. Here the CDR3 DNA reads TGTGCCAGCAGCGGGCGGACAGTGAACACCGGGGAGCTGTTTTTT. Translation: CASSGRTVNTGELFF.

This sequence joins TRBV5-4 and TRBJ2-3, with 7 bases aligning to TRBD2. CDR3 length: 15 amino acids. Germline V gene data show CDR1 as SGHNT and CDR2 as YYREEE (reference sequence). The junction had 3 bases not matched to a gene; V was cut back by 0 bases and J by 2 bases. The CDR3 DNA reads TGTGCCAGCAGCTTGGGGGACTATATCACAGATACGCAGTATTTT. This sequence encodes CASSLGDYITDTQYF.

The rearrangement uses TRBV15 and TRBJ1-1; perhaps TRBD1 as D (5 bases). This CDR3 has 14 amino acids. Germline CDR1 LNHNV, CDR2 YYDKDF (reference sequence). The germline V and J ends were trimmed by 0 bases and 8 bases, with 13 bases remaining between them. The CDR3 DNA reads TGTGCCACCAGCAGAGAAAAAGCGGGGGGAGAAGCTTTCTTT. As protein: CATSREKAGGEAFF.